This TCR beta chain is drawn from a study of shared clonotypes between healthy human individuals. General study results and limits: The study found about 5% of naive CD4 clonotypes shared across several donors. Clonotype sharing levels among donors were expected to vary with sequencing depth.

Here immunoSEQ multiplex PCR was the method, and the copy in TCRdb shows in-frame clones only, minus some. This sample has about 2 million clones, with less than 95% found just once. Naive CD8 cells comprised CD45RO-negative, CCR7-positively selected cells, excluding terminally differentiated effector memory CD45RA+ cells. Healthy HIV-negative adults with no recent acute infections or vaccinations were recruited as donors. With respect to this clone: What it binds is unknown.

This CDR3 comprises 15 residues. V trimming: 1 base; J trimming: 3 bases; junction bases outside the gene matches: 3. Germline V gene lookup returns CDR1 SNHLY and CDR2 FYNNEI. This receptor was taken from a young man in good health. The sample was naive CD8+ T cells sorted from blood. The chain combines TRBV2 with TRBJ2-3; 8 positions match TRBD1. The CDR3 region is CASSEGQGTTDTQYF. The CDR3 coding sequence is TGTGCCAGCAGTGAAGGACAGGGGACTACAGATACGCAGTATTTT.